One and the same sample provided the 3 T cell receptor beta chains below, sequenced in a study of cytomegalovirus exposure and HLA in healthy donors (dated 2017 in TCRdb). Libraries came from the immunoSEQ multiplex PCR assay. For the multiplex PCR, a mixture combining 60 forward primers for TCR Vbeta segments and 13 reverse primers for TCR Jbeta segments was used. In TCRdb, the immuneACCESS table is reduced to in-frame sequences with V and J assigned. These tables do not hold every clone; where another copy was compared, an unresolved V gene accounts for under half, and the others remain unexplained. Across this sample there are under 250,000 clones, with approximately 80% seen only once. The ten largest clones represent around 4% of the sample. Sequenced input: PBMCs. Receptor source: a male donor in good health and CMV-seronegative.

The chain is built from TRBV6-1 and TRBJ2-7; 9 nucleotides align to TRBD1. Germline lookup yields CDR1 MNHNS and CDR2 SASEGT. The CDR3 covers 17 residues. Trimming removed 3 bases from V and 2 bases from J; junction bases left unmatched: 11. CDR3 sequence reads: CASSERDRDITTYEQYF. The CDR3 nucleotides are TGTGCCAGCAGTGAGCGGGACAGGGACATTACGACCTACGAGCAGTACTTC.

The V call is TRBV19, the J call TRBJ2-3, with 7 bases identical to TRBD1. V dropped 7 bases and J dropped 2; count of bases not matched to a gene: 12. The V gene's germline CDR1 is LNHDA and CDR2 SQIVND (reference sequence). CDR3 size: 16 residues. The CDR3 protein is CASTSETGLLTDTQYF. The CDR3 nucleotides are TGTGCCAGTACCTCAGAGACAGGGCTTCTCACAGATACGCAGTATTTT.

The chain has TRBV5-1 and TRBJ2-1, with 7 positions matching TRBD2. Germline V lookup: CDR1 SGHRS, CDR2 YFSETQ. The CDR3 is 15 amino acids. J was trimmed by 6 bases and V by 3 bases; bases with no gene match: 9. CDR3 protein: CASSSGLEWSNEQFF. CDR3 coding DNA: TGCGCCAGCAGCTCAGGACTAGAATGGTCCAATGAGCAGTTCTTC.